A selection of T cell receptor beta chains follows, all from one sample in a study of shared clonotypes between healthy human individuals. TCRdb keeps only in-frame clones here, not all; method: immunoSEQ multiplex PCR. Among a few million clones listed, 85% to 95% were seen once. Sequencing used naive CD8+ T cells from PBMCs. All receptors come from a man younger than 35 in good health. Some clones in this sample may be carry-over from other donors' samples. CDR3s include the opening cysteine and the closing phenylalanine or tryptophan. Some rows mark clone size as missing; the rest say once, few, many or name a class of expanded clone.

V gene: TRBV9
J gene: TRBJ1-1
clone size: once
CDR3 protein: CASSPSPRQLNTEAFF

V gene: TRBV11-2
J gene: NA
clone size: NA
CDR3 protein: CASSSSAYEQYF

V gene: TRBV14
J gene: TRBJ2-1
clone size: NA
CDR3 protein: CASSLGGNEQFF

V gene: TRBV9
J gene: TRBJ2-7
clone size: NA
CDR3 protein: CASSAAGLALNEQYF

V gene: TRBV19
J gene: TRBJ1-1
clone size: once
CDR3 protein: CATGTGRIRGTEAFF

V gene: TRBV5-5
J gene: TRBJ2-7
clone size: NA
CDR3 protein: CASSLPPRTSDYEQYF

V gene: TRBV19
J gene: TRBJ1-1
clone size: NA
CDR3 protein: CASRDIFLNERGENTEAFF

V gene: TRBV27
J gene: TRBJ2-7
clone size: NA
CDR3 protein: CASSPSWSAASYEQYF

V gene: TRBV19
J gene: TRBJ1-2
clone size: NA
CDR3 protein: CASSTNFFRVLKNGYTF

V gene: TRBV27
J gene: TRBJ1-5
clone size: NA
CDR3 protein: CASSSLLDRVQNQPQHF

V gene: TRBV2
J gene: TRBJ2-7
clone size: NA
CDR3 protein: CASTSGQATYEQYF

V gene: TRBV25-1
J gene: TRBJ2-5
clone size: NA
CDR3 protein: CASSDGHLQETQYF

V gene: TRBV2
J gene: TRBJ2-7
clone size: NA
CDR3 protein: CASSEALESPLSYEQYF

V gene: TRBV28
J gene: TRBJ1-5
clone size: NA
CDR3 protein: CASSQNRVVDPQHF

V gene: TRBV14
J gene: TRBJ2-3
clone size: once
CDR3 protein: CASSHPTDRWYTQYF

V gene: TRBV29-1
J gene: NA
clone size: NA
CDR3 protein: CSAGLSDSYEQYF

V gene: TRBV15
J gene: TRBJ2-1
clone size: NA
CDR3 protein: CATSRGRLAGYNEQFF

V gene: TRBV2
J gene: TRBJ1-5
clone size: NA
CDR3 protein: CASSGGQGISQPQHF

V gene: TRBV2
J gene: TRBJ2-7
clone size: NA
CDR3 protein: CASSDPMSYEQYF

V gene: TRBV13
J gene: TRBJ1-6
clone size: once
CDR3 protein: CASNLMGFRNNSPLHF

V gene: TRBV27
J gene: TRBJ2-3
clone size: NA
CDR3 protein: CASSWLGGGDTQYF

V gene: TRBV19
J gene: TRBJ1-2
clone size: NA
CDR3 protein: CASSMARVPVYGYTF

V gene: TRBV2
J gene: TRBJ1-5
clone size: NA
CDR3 protein: CASSAPRPVSNQPQHF

V gene: TRBV5-6
J gene: TRBJ2-7
clone size: NA
CDR3 protein: CASSLDTTENEQYF

V gene: TRBV30
J gene: TRBJ1-1
clone size: NA
CDR3 protein: CAWSAGNTEAFF

V gene: TRBV7-9
J gene: TRBJ2-3
clone size: NA
CDR3 protein: CASSPPAGTREDTQYF

V gene: TRBV9
J gene: TRBJ2-3
clone size: NA
CDR3 protein: CASSGGPDAPRADTQYF

V gene: TRBV9
J gene: TRBJ2-1
clone size: NA
CDR3 protein: CASSPQPGTRYNEQFF

V gene: TRBV7-9
J gene: TRBJ2-7
clone size: NA
CDR3 protein: CASSSGQGSYEQYF

V gene: TRBV7-2
J gene: TRBJ1-1
clone size: NA
CDR3 protein: CASSFPRIGQLNTEAFF

V gene: TRBV19
J gene: TRBJ2-1
clone size: NA
CDR3 protein: CASSPKGLAGYNEQFF

V gene: TRBV5-1
J gene: TRBJ2-7
clone size: few
CDR3 protein: CASSYRDRAYEQYF

V gene: TRBV6-5
J gene: TRBJ2-1
clone size: NA
CDR3 protein: CASSYSFRGEQFF

V gene: TRBV6-4
J gene: TRBJ1-1
clone size: once
CDR3 protein: CASRTPRDRWVAFF

V gene: TRBV27
J gene: TRBJ2-1
clone size: NA
CDR3 protein: CASSLSGGGQFF

V gene: TRBV5-1
J gene: TRBJ2-3
clone size: NA
CDR3 protein: CASSLSRLAGGLDTQYF

V gene: TRBV9
J gene: TRBJ2-1
clone size: NA
CDR3 protein: CASSVAVGDEQFF

V gene: TRBV11-2
J gene: TRBJ2-3
clone size: once
CDR3 protein: CASSLEGQSTDTQYF

V gene: TRBV7-9
J gene: TRBJ2-6
clone size: NA
CDR3 protein: CAGAGDRNYSGANVLTF

V gene: TRBV11-1
J gene: TRBJ2-5
clone size: NA
CDR3 protein: CASSSQLGQQETQYF

V gene: TRBV5-8
J gene: TRBJ2-1
clone size: NA
CDR3 protein: CASSLWPGEGGNEQFF

V gene: TRBV5-6
J gene: TRBJ1-2
clone size: NA
CDR3 protein: CATRMWGDYGYTF

V gene: TRBV7-9
J gene: TRBJ2-7
clone size: NA
CDR3 protein: CASSLSSGTAYEQYF

V gene: TRBV6-5
J gene: TRBJ2-5
clone size: NA
CDR3 protein: CASSYPRGGLETQYF

V gene: TRBV7-9
J gene: TRBJ2-1
clone size: NA
CDR3 protein: CASRGTSGVKAYYNEQFF

V gene: TRBV13
J gene: TRBJ2-1
clone size: NA
CDR3 protein: CATSTGGDEQFF

V gene: TRBV29-1
J gene: TRBJ1-3
clone size: NA
CDR3 protein: CSADSGNTIYF

V gene: TRBV27
J gene: TRBJ1-1
clone size: once
CDR3 protein: CASSLTGAGVEAFF

V gene: TRBV27
J gene: TRBJ1-1
clone size: NA
CDR3 protein: CASSTANTEAFF

V gene: TRBV9
J gene: TRBJ1-5
clone size: few
CDR3 protein: CASSVRPRDVQPQHF

V gene: TRBV19
J gene: TRBJ1-5
clone size: NA
CDR3 protein: CASSEDGRGDQPQHF

V gene: TRBV4-1
J gene: TRBJ2-5
clone size: NA
CDR3 protein: CASSHTVGKFQETQYF

V gene: TRBV29-1
J gene: TRBJ2-3
clone size: NA
CDR3 protein: CSVRVASGSFPSTDTQYF

V gene: TRBV16
J gene: TRBJ1-1
clone size: NA
CDR3 protein: CASSQTANTEAFF